This passage covers 20 T cell receptor beta chains from one sample sequenced in a study of beta chain features in type 1 diabetes. Their target antigens are unknown. Study conclusions and caveats: All four CD4+ subsets of Type 1 diabetes patients contained TCRB CDR3s that were moderately but significantly shorter.

Reverse transcription of all isolated RNA meant that expressed TCRB transcripts were sequenced. Profiling relied on immunoSEQ multiplex PCR, and the TCRdb table lists in-frame clones only, not all of them. This sample has some 660,000 clones, with about 14% found just once. Sequences were obtained from naive CD4+ T cells from blood. The receptor set was obtained from a man younger than 30 with type 1 diabetes.

The CDR3 nucleotides are TGTGCCAGCAGTGAACAGGGCCTCTCCTACGAGCAGTACTTC. Protein sequence: CASSEQGLSYEQYF. The chain employs TRBV2 and TRBJ2-7; TRBD1 is a possible D gene (5 bases). CDR1 and CDR2 from the germline V gene are SNHLY and FYNNEI. V lost 2 bases to trimming and J lost 0 bases, with 8 bases between them. The CDR3 is made up of 14 amino acids.

V gene TRBV18 combines with J gene TRBJ2-5, with D tentatively TRBD2 (6 bases). Between the trimmed V and J ends, which lost 3 bases and 5 bases, there was a span of 19 bases. The CDR3 is 16 amino acids. The germline V gene encodes CDR1 KGHSH and CDR2 LQKENI. The chain's CDR3 is CASSPRVAASGETQYF. Written as DNA, the CDR3 is TGTGCCAGCTCACCGAGGGTAGCGGCCTCAGGGGAGACCCAGTACTTC.

The chain has TRBV13 and TRBJ1-5; D is perhaps TRBD1 (6 bases). CDR1 is PRHDT, CDR2 FYEKMQ, per germline (reference sequence). Trimming pared 5 bases from V and 7 bases from J, leaving 18 bases between. This CDR3 region has 15 residues. DNA for the CDR3: TGTGCCAGCAGCCCCCGAGGGGGTCCCAAACAGCCCCAGCATTTT. Its translation is CASSPRGGPKQPQHF. Looking up the rest from reference TRBV13 and TRBJ1-5 gives the full variable domain: AAGVIQSPRHLIKEKRETATLKCYPIPRHDTVYWYQQGPGQDPQFLISFYEKMQSDKGSIPDRFSAQQFSDYHSELNMSSLELGDSALYFCASSPRGGPKQPQHFGDGTRLSIL.

This clone was counted between two and nine times. One end of the junction varies from germline; a read error may be responsible. The chain combines TRBV30 with TRBJ2-5; D gene unclear. There are 14 residues in the CDR3. The germline CDR1 and CDR2 sequences are GTSNPN and SVGIG (reference sequence). The CDR3 DNA is TGTGCCTGGAGTGTAATTTTAGGTATGGAGCTCCGCCACTTC. Its translation: CAWSVILGMELRHF.

J is TRBJ2-5 and V is TRBV2; the D gene is possibly TRBD2 (6 bases). The CDR3 runs 15 residues. Germline loops: CDR1 SNHLY, CDR2 FYNNEI. Trimming took off 4 bases at V and 5 bases at J, with 17 bases between the two ends. CDR3 in amino acids: CASSAPSASVETQYF. DNA of the CDR3: TGTGCCAGCAGTGCCCCTAGCGCGTCTGTTGAGACCCAGTACTTC.

A few counts support this clone. The V gene is TRBV5-4, the J gene TRBJ2-2; TRBD2 aligns across 10 bases. Germline CDR1 and CDR2: SGHNT and YYREEE (reference sequence). Trimming cost V 2 bases and J 5 bases; bases outside gene matches: 9. This CDR3 spans 17 amino acids. CDR3 sequence (DNA): TGTGCCAGCAGCTTATTAGCGGGAGGAGCGCGAACCGGGGAGCTGTTTTTT. Translating it yields CASSLLAGGARTGELFF.

The chain carries TRBV4-2 and TRBJ2-1, with D unresolved. Germline assignment: CDR1 LGHNA and CDR2 YNFKEQ. V was pared by 0 bases and J by 9 bases, with 9 bases between. This CDR3 spans 13 amino acids. CDR3 sequence: CASSQDPYGEQFF. CDR3 DNA sequence: TGTGCCAGCAGCCAAGATCCGTACGGTGAGCAGTTCTTC.

This clone has just a few counts. The CDR3 region is CASSESGTSGIYEQYF. The CDR3 bases are TGTGCCAGCAGTGAATCGGGGACTAGCGGTATCTACGAGCAGTACTTC. The rearrangement joins TRBV25-1 to TRBJ2-7; TRBD2 aligns across 11 bases. Germline-derived CDR1 and CDR2 are MGHDK and SYGVNS. This CDR3 is built from 16 residues. V trimming: 1 base; J trimming: 3 bases; junction bases outside the gene matches: 5.

This clone was detected only a few times. The chain's CDR3 is CAWSVDRAGPGHNEQFF. CDR3 nucleotide sequence: TGTGCCTGGAGTGTTGATAGAGCGGGTCCGGGACACAATGAGCAGTTCTTC. The chain is built from TRBV30 and TRBJ2-1; D might be TRBD2 (6 bases). V was cut by 0 bases and J by 5 bases, with 20 bases left in between. Germline CDR1 and CDR2: GTSNPN and SVGIG (reference sequence). The CDR3 runs 17 residues.

This clone has only a few counts. The genes are TRBV6-5 and TRBJ1-6; 7 nucleotides match TRBD1. The V segment lost 0 bases and the J segment 4 bases; nucleotides outside the gene matches: 3. This CDR3 is 16 amino acids long. Germline V gene sequence: CDR1 MNHEY, CDR2 SVGAGI. The CDR3 reads CASSYSGQAYNSPLHF. The CDR3 coding sequence is TGTGCCAGCAGTTACTCCGGACAGGCGTATAATTCACCCCTCCACTTT.

In nucleotides, the CDR3 is TGTGCCTGGAGTGTAAAGGGGGCGAATCAGCCCCAGCATTTT. It codes for CAWSVKGANQPQHF. The rearrangement links TRBV30 to TRBJ1-5; 7 nucleotides agree with TRBD1. Germline V gene data show CDR1 as GTSNPN and CDR2 as SVGIG (reference sequence). The junction had 3 bases not matched to a gene; V was cut back by 0 bases and J by 4 bases. There are 14 residues in the CDR3. The full variable domain, completed using reference TRBV30 and TRBJ1-5, is SQTIHQWPATLVQPVGSPLSLECTVEGTSNPNLYWYRQAAGRGLQLLFYSVGIGQISSEVPQNLSASRPQDRQFILSSKKLLLSDSGFYLCAWSVKGANQPQHFGDGTRLSIL.

This clone turned up a few times. CDR3 in amino acids: CASSREGDGANVLTF. The CDR3 DNA is TGTGCCAGCTCCCGGGAAGGGGACGGGGCCAACGTCCTGACTTTC. V is TRBV5-4 and J is TRBJ2-6, with D perhaps TRBD1 or TRBD2 (5 bases each). This CDR3 is built from 15 residues. Trimming left V 7 bases short and J 4 bases short, with 15 bases between. Germline assignment: CDR1 SGHNT and CDR2 YYREEE (reference sequence).

V and J are TRBV19 and TRBJ2-5; D remains ambiguous. CDR3 length equals 12 residues. CDR1 is LNHDA, CDR2 SQIVND, per germline (reference sequence). V dropped 6 bases and J dropped 3 bases, with 8 bases sitting between them. CDR3 sequence reads: CASSPTEETQYF. In DNA, the CDR3 is TGTGCCAGTAGCCCAACAGAAGAGACCCAGTACTTC.

The chain links TRBV25-1 to TRBJ2-6; 8 bases line up with TRBD1. V trimming: 0 bases; J trimming: 3 bases; junction bases outside the gene matches: 7. CDR3 length: 18 amino acids. The germline CDR1 and CDR2 sequences are MGHDK and SYGVNS. CDR3: CASSEYPGGAGGANVLTF. The CDR3 DNA reads TGTGCCAGCAGTGAATACCCAGGGGGCGCCGGTGGGGCCAACGTCCTGACTTTC.

This clone was observed a handful of times. The chain employs TRBV10-3 and TRBJ1-5, with D unresolved. CDR1 is ENHRY, CDR2 SYGVKD, per germline. The germline V and J ends were trimmed by 10 bases and 7 bases, with 11 bases remaining between them. This CDR3 has 11 amino acids. The CDR3 DNA is TGTGCCACCGGGAGCCGGCAGCCCCAGCATTTT. It specifies CATGSRQPQHF.

The sample holds a few counts of this clone. The chain joins TRBV25-1 to TRBJ2-2; D assignment may be TRBD1 or TRBD2 (5 bases each). CDR1 and CDR2 (germline): MGHDK, SYGVNS. V was shortened by 5 bases and J by 2 bases, with 12 bases between the two germline ends. CDR3 length: 15 residues. The CDR3 DNA follows: TGTGCCAGCAGTTGGCCGGGACCCAACACCGGGGAGCTGTTTTTT. Translating it yields CASSWPGPNTGELFF.

In this sample, this clone turned up a few times. The rearrangement uses TRBV6-5 and TRBJ1-2; the match to TRBD1 covers 8 bases. The CDR3 has 14 amino acids. V trimming: 7 bases; J trimming: 5 bases; junction bases outside the gene matches: 9. Germline CDR1 and CDR2: MNHEY and SVGAGI. The CDR3 loop reads CASTTGQGFYGYTF. The CDR3 nucleotides are TGTGCCAGCACTACAGGACAGGGCTTTTATGGCTACACCTTC.

This clone was detected only a few times. The chain combines TRBV7-2 with TRBJ2-7, with D possibly being TRBD1 (6 bases). This CDR3 has 13 amino acids. The V gene lost 2 bases and the J gene lost 5 bases, with 10 bases spanning the gap. CDR1 SGHTA and CDR2 FQGNSA come from the germline V gene. The CDR3: CASSLRRGDEQYF. CDR3 coding DNA: TGTGCCAGCAGCTTACGCAGGGGCGACGAGCAGTACTTC.

CDR3 in amino acids: CASSLLAGGPNEQFF. DNA of the CDR3: TGTGCCAGCAGCCTGCTAGCGGGAGGGCCCAATGAGCAGTTCTTC. This chain links TRBV9 with TRBJ2-1, with TRBD2 identical over 12 bases. This CDR3 region has 15 residues. Germline values: CDR1 SGDLS, CDR2 YYNGEE. J lost 6 bases, V lost 4 bases, and 5 bases had no gene match.

This clone was seen more than once but under ten times. This rearrangement joins TRBV5-6 to TRBJ2-7; D not resolved. The CDR3 runs 14 residues. Germline V CDR1 and CDR2: SGHDT, YYEEEE. With 0 bases removed from V and 0 bases from J, the gap between germline ends came to 7 bases. CDR3 DNA sequence: TGTGCCAGCAGCTTGGGGGTTCCCTCCTACGAGCAGTACTTC. As protein: CASSLGVPSYEQYF.